The 30 T cell receptor beta chains reported below all come from one sample, sequenced in a study of molecular identifiers for immune sequencing clone quantification. Each CDR3 protein is one row after TCRdb ran MiXCR on the PCR reads. Of 600,000 to 650,000 distinct CDR3 sequences listed, nearly 20% were seen once; the top ten hold around 0.9%. Sequencing was performed on naive CD8+ T cells from blood, with Jurkat cell RNA spiked in. Regarding subset: FACS-sorted CD8+CD4-CCR7+CD45RA+ naive T cells. These receptor sequences come from a human donor in good health. Some libraries in this study had Jurkat cell RNA spiked in.

This clonotype was picked up many times. The chain carries TRBV13 and TRBJ2-3, with 7 bases identical to TRBD1. The germline gives CDR1 PRHDT, CDR2 FYEKMQ (reference sequence). The CDR3 extends over 16 amino acids. Trimming at V came to 0 bases and at J to 2 bases, leaving 5 bases not matched to a gene. CDR3 bases: TGTGCCAGCAGCTTAGGGATCGAGGGGGCCACAGATACGCAGTATTTT. Encoded protein: CASSLGIEGATDTQYF. Drawing the rest from reference TRBV13 and TRBJ2-3, the complete variable domain is AAGVIQSPRHLIKEKRETATLKCYPIPRHDTVYWYQQGPGQDPQFLISFYEKMQSDKGSIPDRFSAQQFSDYHSELNMSSLELGDSALYFCASSLGIEGATDTQYFGPGTRLTVL.

This clonotype was seen ten or more times. The chain combines TRBV6-5 with TRBJ2-3; D not certain. Germline V lookup: CDR1 MNHEY, CDR2 SVGAGI. V shed 2 bases and J shed 7 bases, with 13 bases lying between them. CDR3 length: 14 amino acids. The chain's CDR3 is CASSYQSDGYTQYF. The CDR3 DNA reads as TGTGCCAGCAGTTACCAATCGGACGGATATACGCAGTATTTT.

This clonotype showed up many times. This chain joins TRBV6-1 and TRBJ2-1; no definite D call. Deletions cut 4 bases from V and 1 base from J, with 17 bases between. Looked up from germline, CDR1 is MNHNS and CDR2 is SASEGT. The CDR3 loop spans 17 amino acids. Written as DNA, the CDR3 is TGTGCCAGCAGTGCCCTTACAGTGGCGGAATCCTACAATGAGCAGTTCTTC. Its protein is CASSALTVAESYNEQFF.

The chain couples TRBV29-1 to TRBJ2-1, with a weak D call TRBD2 (6 bases). The CDR3 has 14 residues. The V gene's germline CDR1 is SQVTM and CDR2 ANQGSEA. With 4 bases removed from V and 3 bases from J, the gap between germline ends came to 13 bases. The CDR3, as DNA: TGCAGCGTTGGAGGTAGCGGCCTCTACAATGAGCAGTTCTTC. Its translation: CSVGGSGLYNEQFF.

This clonotype was seen a few times. V usage is TRBV27 and J usage is TRBJ2-7, with D tentatively TRBD1 (6 bases). Germline V lookup: CDR1 MNHEY, CDR2 SMNVEV (reference sequence). The V and J ends lost 5 bases and 4 bases respectively, with 21 bases between them. The CDR3 length is 16 residues. The CDR3 reads CASSPGTVQGFYEQYF. DNA for the CDR3: TGTGCCAGCAGTCCAGGGACGGTACAGGGTTTTTACGAGCAGTACTTC.

This clonotype was recorded at least ten times. Here the CDR3 DNA reads TGTGCCAGCAGCCCCGTTGTCTTCTCGGCTAGTCTTCCAGATACGCAGTATTTT. As protein: CASSPVVFSASLPDTQYF. The chain carries TRBV7-9 and TRBJ2-3; no clear D gene. Germline values: CDR1 SEHNR, CDR2 FQNEAQ (reference sequence). Trimming took off 5 bases at V and 4 bases at J, with 25 bases between the two ends. CDR3 length: 18 residues.

The chain joins TRBV30 to TRBJ2-7; D is ambiguous. The CDR3 runs 13 residues. Looked up from germline, CDR1 is GTSNPN and CDR2 is SVGIG (reference sequence). Trimming removed 3 bases at V and 3 bases at J, with 12 bases between. The chain's CDR3 is CAWSLSSLYEQYF. The CDR3 DNA sequence: TGTGCCTGGAGCCTTTCCTCTCTCTACGAGCAGTACTTC.

The chain links TRBV6-2 or TRBV6-3 to TRBJ2-2, with 11 bases aligning to TRBD2. There are 15 residues in the CDR3. V was clipped by 7 bases and J by 7 bases; unmatched bases: 8. Germline CDR1 MNHEY, CDR2 SVGEGT. CDR3 in amino acids: CASTVTSGTGGELFF. CDR3 DNA: TGTGCCAGCACCGTGACTAGCGGGACTGGCGGGGAGCTGTTTTTT.

This clonotype has ten or more counts. The V gene is TRBV29-1, the J gene TRBJ1-2; a weak D match, TRBD1 (5 bases). This CDR3 comprises 14 residues. CDR1 and CDR2 (germline): SQVTM, ANQGSEA. V shed 1 base and J shed 1 base, with 10 bases lying between them. The DNA for the CDR3 is TGCAGCGTTGAAGGATGGGGGGTTAACTATGGCTACACCTTC. This encodes CSVEGWGVNYGYTF.

The sample holds many counts of this clonotype. The chain joins TRBV7-8 to TRBJ1-1; the D is unclear. Trimming left V 1 base short and J 3 bases short, with 9 bases between. Germline CDR1 reads SGHVS; CDR2 reads FQNEAQ. The CDR3 sequence is 14 residues long. For the CDR3, the DNA is TGTGCCAGCAGCTTAGATCCGGCGGACACTGAAGCTTTCTTT. Amino acids: CASSLDPADTEAFF.

The rearrangement uses TRBV27 and TRBJ2-2; D may match TRBD1 or TRBD2 (5 bases each). Germline V lookup: CDR1 MNHEY, CDR2 SMNVEV (reference sequence). V was pared by 2 bases and J by 3 bases, with 10 bases between. The CDR3 extends over 15 amino acids. CDR3 bases: TGTGCCAGCAGTTTAATATGGGGGTACACCGGGGAGCTGTTTTTT. It specifies CASSLIWGYTGELFF.

The table lists this clonotype with many counts. This chain uses TRBV20-1 with TRBJ2-7; D may be TRBD2 (6 bases). Trimming pared 6 bases from V and 5 bases from J, leaving 14 bases between. Germline CDR1 reads DFQATT; CDR2 reads SNEGSKA (reference sequence). This CDR3 has 12 amino acids. The CDR3 coding sequence is TGCAGTGCCCGCCTGGAGGGCCACGAGCAGTACTTC. This codes for CSARLEGHEQYF.

V gene TRBV6-2 or TRBV6-3 combines with J gene TRBJ1-2; TRBD1 agrees at 11 bases. The ends lost 6 bases at V and 8 bases at J; junction bases unmatched: 14. CDR1 is MNHEY, CDR2 SVGEGT, per germline. The CDR3 consists of 16 residues. This chain's CDR3 is CASSLSPGQGAWGYTF. CDR3 bases: TGTGCCAGCAGCCTTTCACCCGGACAGGGGGCTTGGGGCTACACCTTC.

This chain joins TRBV12-3 or TRBV12-4 and TRBJ2-1; D is perhaps TRBD1 or TRBD2 (6 bases each). The V end lost 6 bases, the J end lost 5 bases, and 26 bases lay between the germline ends. There are 18 residues in the CDR3. CDR3 loop: CASSVYRGTTQINNEQFF. The CDR3 nucleotides read TGTGCCAGCAGCGTTTACCGCGGGACAACGCAGATTAACAATGAGCAGTTCTTC.

The table lists this clonotype with a few counts. The gene calls are TRBV4-1 and TRBJ2-7; 9 bases map to TRBD1. CDR3 size: 15 residues. The trim removed 3 bases at V and 4 bases at J, leaving 7 bases unmatched. Germline CDR1 is MGHRA and CDR2 is YSYEKL. CDR3: CASSQAGQGGYEQYF. CDR3 bases: TGCGCCAGCAGCCAGGCGGGACAGGGAGGGTACGAGCAGTACTTC.

This clonotype was observed at least ten times. The chain recombines TRBV29-1 with TRBJ2-1; D tentatively reads TRBD1 or TRBD2 (5 bases each). V was pared by 6 bases and J by 2 bases, with 17 bases between. Germline CDR1 SQVTM, CDR2 ANQGSEA. The CDR3 has 15 residues. The chain's CDR3 is CSVSPGRLAYNEQFF. CDR3 nucleotide sequence: TGCAGCGTGAGCCCGGGACGGCTAGCCTACAATGAGCAGTTCTTC.

This clonotype was counted many times. Compared with germline, one end of the junction differs, possibly owing to a read error. V is TRBV12-3 or TRBV12-4 and J is TRBJ2-5, with D hard to call. The CDR3 totals 14 residues. CDR3 loop: CASRLDTAQETQYF. The CDR3 DNA reads as TGTGCCAGCAGATTAGACACTGCGCAAGAGACCCAGTACTTC.

This clonotype was observed a few times. A clone one base away is much larger, so this may be a read error. V usage is TRBV20-1 and J usage is TRBJ2-4; no clear D gene. V lost 3 bases to trimming and J lost 7 bases, with 4 bases between them. The CDR3 covers 10 residues. CDR1 is DFQATT and CDR2 is SNEGSKA in the germline V gene (reference sequence). The CDR3 bases are TGCAGTGCTAGTGCTAACATTCAGTACTTC. Encoded protein: CSASANIQYF.

Only a few counts were recorded for this clonotype. The J gene is TRBJ1-2, the V gene TRBV6-1, with 11 bases identical to TRBD1. The V gene end was trimmed by 6 bases and the J gene end by 6 bases; junction bases not matched to a gene: 9. This CDR3 region has 15 residues. Germline V gene sequence: CDR1 MNHNS, CDR2 SASEGT. The chain's CDR3 is CASSGQGANYDGYTF. CDR3 DNA: TGTGCCAGCAGCGGACAGGGGGCAAATTACGATGGCTACACCTTC.

This clonotype came up many times. The rearrangement links TRBV19 to TRBJ1-4; D remains ambiguous. The CDR3 covers 13 residues. V lost 9 bases, J lost 0 bases, and 8 bases lay in between. Germline loops: CDR1 LNHDA, CDR2 SQIVND (reference sequence). The CDR3 sequence: CASKEATNEKLFF. In DNA form, the CDR3 reads TGTGCCAGCAAAGAAGCAACTAATGAAAAACTGTTTTTT.

This clonotype was detected ten times or more. This chain uses TRBV7-9 with TRBJ2-7; D is perhaps TRBD1 (7 bases). Between the trimmed V and J ends, which lost 5 bases and 4 bases, there was a span of 18 bases. CDR1 and CDR2 from the germline V gene are SEHNR and FQNEAQ (reference sequence). This CDR3 has 15 residues. The CDR3 coding sequence is TGTGCCAGCAGCCCAGGGGGGTACAGGGCTTACGAGCAGTACTTC. Translating it yields CASSPGGYRAYEQYF.

The gene calls are TRBV5-5 and TRBJ2-1, with D possibly TRBD1 on 6 matching bases. From germline, CDR1 is SGHKS and CDR2 YYEKEE (reference sequence). The germline V and J ends were trimmed by 4 bases and 0 bases, with 14 bases remaining between them. This CDR3 has 16 amino acids. In DNA form, the CDR3 reads TGTGCCAGCAGCATCCTGACAGGTAGCTCCTACAATGAGCAGTTCTTC. Amino acid sequence: CASSILTGSSYNEQFF.

This clonotype was counted ten times or more. This rearrangement joins TRBV28 to TRBJ2-5; unclear D gene. The CDR3 contains 16 residues. Germline V gives CDR1 MDHEN, CDR2 SYDVKM. Trimming stripped 2 bases from V and 2 bases from J, with 15 bases between. In DNA, the CDR3 is TGTGCCAGCAGTTTAGAACTACGGGCCGTTCAAGAGACCCAGTACTTC. As protein: CASSLELRAVQETQYF.

This clonotype occurred many times. The chain joins TRBV28 to TRBJ2-1, with no clear D. V was clipped by 4 bases and J by 13 bases, with 20 bases between them. Germline V CDR1 and CDR2: MDHEN, SYDVKM. The CDR3 length is 14 residues. CDR3 in amino acids: CASSYSYPLVFQFF. CDR3 DNA: TGTGCCAGCAGTTACAGCTACCCCTTGGTCTTTCAGTTCTTC.

The chain combines TRBV20-1 with TRBJ2-7, with 9 bases aligning to TRBD1. The ends lost 1 base at V and 6 bases at J; junction bases unmatched: 10. This CDR3 has 15 amino acids. Looked up from germline, CDR1 is DFQATT and CDR2 is SNEGSKA (reference sequence). CDR3 sequence (DNA): TGCAGTGCTAGAGCGGCCGGGACAGGGTCTGGCGAGCAGTACTTC. This translates into CSARAAGTGSGEQYF.

This clonotype was counted at least ten times. The chain recombines TRBV9 with TRBJ2-5; D is ambiguous. V gave up 4 bases and J gave up 2 bases, with 12 bases separating them. Germline CDR1 is SGDLS and CDR2 is YYNGEE. The CDR3 consists of 14 residues. The CDR3 spells CASSPRALQETQYF. The CDR3 region has the DNA TGTGCCAGCAGCCCACGGGCGTTACAAGAGACCCAGTACTTC.

This clonotype was counted between two and nine times. The CDR3 loop reads CASSPADRIHNSPLHF. The CDR3 DNA reads as TGTGCCAGCAGTCCAGCGGACAGAATCCATAATTCACCCCTCCACTTT. The rearrangement links TRBV11-2 to TRBJ1-6; D possibly corresponds to TRBD1 (6 bases). Trimming took off 6 bases at V and 5 bases at J, with 17 bases between the two ends. Germline V lookup: CDR1 SGHAT, CDR2 FQNNGV. The CDR3 has 16 residues.

CDR3 residues: CASGQTENQPQHF. The CDR3 region has the DNA TGTGCCAGCGGCCAGACAGAGAATCAGCCCCAGCATTTT. This chain joins TRBV6-1 and TRBJ1-5; the D gene is possibly TRBD1 (5 bases). Germline V gene data show CDR1 as MNHNS and CDR2 as SASEGT. The CDR3 is 13 amino acids. V was cut by 8 bases and J by 4 bases, with 12 bases left in between.

The chain employs TRBV12-3 or TRBV12-4 and TRBJ2-7, with TRBD1 matching over 8 bases. CDR3 size: 19 residues. With V trimmed by 0 bases and J by 2 bases, 15 bases remained unmatched. CDR3 protein: CASSLASHRLDRVTYEQYF. The CDR3 nucleotides are TGTGCCAGCAGTTTAGCTTCCCATCGGTTGGACAGGGTAACCTACGAGCAGTACTTC.

A few counts support this clonotype. The chain is built from TRBV4-3 and TRBJ1-1; no reliable D call. V gave up 0 bases and J gave up 3 bases, with 17 bases separating them. This CDR3 is built from 17 residues. Germline lookup yields CDR1 LGHNA and CDR2 YSLEER. CDR3 in DNA: TGCGCCAGCAGCCAAGATCTGGCGGGATCGTGGGACACTGAAGCTTTCTTT. It specifies CASSQDLAGSWDTEAFF.